This T cell receptor beta chain was captured by sequencing in a study of T cell responses to AZD1222 COVID-19 vaccine. In the case of this clone: Its antigen is currently unknown.

The protocol was immunoSEQ multiplex PCR, while the TCRdb copy is restricted to in-frame clones and leaves out a portion. This table holds nearly 110,000 clones, less than 95% found once. Findings of the study overall: It was only a handful of AZD1222 recipients who were seropositive at baseline. Vaccine-associated CD4 TCRs ranged over spike, dominating at 160-218 and 743-854. Donors were mostly white British, more females; clonal diversity possibly underestimated.

From germline, CDR1 is SGHVS and CDR2 FQNEAQ. With 5 bases removed from V and 5 bases from J, the gap between germline ends came to 18 bases. The CDR3 is made up of 15 amino acids. Recipients boosted at about 4 weeks or about 12 weeks are pooled. This TCR derives from an adult who received the AZD1222 COVID-19 vaccine. Specimen: peripheral blood, collected 28 days after the second AZD1222 dose. This rearrangement joins TRBV7-8 to TRBJ2-5; no definite D call. The CDR3 loop is CASSRVGLQSETQYF. CDR3 nucleotide sequence: TGTGCCAGCAGCCGAGTCGGGCTTCAGTCTGAGACCCAGTACTTC.